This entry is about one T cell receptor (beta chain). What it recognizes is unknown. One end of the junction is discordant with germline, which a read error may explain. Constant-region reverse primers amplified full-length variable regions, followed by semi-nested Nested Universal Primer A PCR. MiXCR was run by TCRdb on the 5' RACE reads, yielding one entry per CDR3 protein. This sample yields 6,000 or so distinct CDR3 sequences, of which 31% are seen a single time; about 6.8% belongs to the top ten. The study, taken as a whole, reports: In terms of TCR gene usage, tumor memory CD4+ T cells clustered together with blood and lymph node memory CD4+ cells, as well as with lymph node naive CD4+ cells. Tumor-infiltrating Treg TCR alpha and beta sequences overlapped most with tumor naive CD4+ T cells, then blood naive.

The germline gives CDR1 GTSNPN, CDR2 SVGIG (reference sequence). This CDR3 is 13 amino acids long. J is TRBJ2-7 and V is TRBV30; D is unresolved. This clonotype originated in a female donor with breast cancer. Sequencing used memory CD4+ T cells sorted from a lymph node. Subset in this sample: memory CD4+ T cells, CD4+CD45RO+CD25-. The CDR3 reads CASTRPLSYEQCF. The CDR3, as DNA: TGTGCCTCGACCCGGCCCCTCAGTTACGAGCAGTGCTTC.